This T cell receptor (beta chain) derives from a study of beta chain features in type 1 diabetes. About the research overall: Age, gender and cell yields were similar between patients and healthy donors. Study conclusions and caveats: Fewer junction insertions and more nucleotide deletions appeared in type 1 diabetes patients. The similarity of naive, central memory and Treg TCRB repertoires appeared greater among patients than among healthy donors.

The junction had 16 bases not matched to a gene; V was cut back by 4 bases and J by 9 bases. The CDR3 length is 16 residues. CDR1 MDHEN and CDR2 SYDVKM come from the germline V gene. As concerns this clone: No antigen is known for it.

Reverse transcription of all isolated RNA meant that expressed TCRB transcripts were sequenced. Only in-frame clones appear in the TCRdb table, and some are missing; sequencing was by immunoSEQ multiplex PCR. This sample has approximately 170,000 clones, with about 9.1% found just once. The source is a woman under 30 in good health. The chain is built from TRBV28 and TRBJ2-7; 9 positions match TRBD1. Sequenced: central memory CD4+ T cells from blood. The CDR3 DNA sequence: TGTGCCAGCAGTTCCCTCGGGACAGGGACCCCCTATGGGCAGTACTTC. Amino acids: CASSSLGTGTPYGQYF.